Below, 26 T cell receptor beta chains from the same sample are listed, as sequenced in a study of T cells in Graves' hyperthyroidism and ophthalmopathy. Amplified TCR beta CDR3 regions came from RNA transcripts. In the first-round RT-PCR of the TCR CDR3, the HTBI primer set was used. TCRdb re-called the multiplex PCR reads with MiXCR, one entry per CDR3 protein. Seen here are a few hundred thousand distinct CDR3 sequences, 12% to 15% observed once, and the top ten hold over 11%. Sample: blood. Receptors were obtained from a woman aged 40 to 50 with Graves' hyperthyroidism.

This clonotype was found many times. The chain carries TRBV29-1 and TRBJ1-2; TRBD1 agrees at 8 bases. The J segment lost 4 bases and the V segment lost 6 bases, leaving 7 bases of the junction unmatched. Looked up from germline, CDR1 is SQVTM and CDR2 is ANQGSEA. The CDR3 extends over 13 amino acids. CDR3 coding DNA: TGCAGCGTATACCAGGGGGCGTTCTATGGCTACACCTTC. It specifies CSVYQGAFYGYTF.

This clonotype was counted ten times or more. This chain uses TRBV25-1 with TRBJ1-3, with D maybe TRBD1 (5 bases). Germline CDR1 is MGHDK and CDR2 is SYGVNS. Trimming cost V 5 bases and J 0 bases, with 14 bases left between them. CDR3 length equals 16 residues. CDR3 sequence: CASSTRDGISGNTIYF. CDR3 nucleotide sequence: TGTGCCAGCAGTACCCGGGACGGAATCTCTGGAAACACCATATATTTT.

This clonotype was observed many times. The chain uses TRBV18 and TRBJ2-1, with a tentative D call TRBD2 (6 bases). There are 12 residues in the CDR3. CDR1 is KGHSH, CDR2 LQKENI, per germline. Between the trimmed V and J ends, which lost 4 bases and 5 bases, there was a span of 6 bases. This CDR3 reads CASSRGDNEQFF. CDR3 nucleotides: TGTGCCAGCTCACGGGGGGACAATGAGCAGTTCTTC.

At least ten counts were recorded for this clonotype. V gene TRBV20-1 combines with J gene TRBJ2-1, with 8 bases matching TRBD2. The germline V gene has CDR1 DFQATT and CDR2 SNEGSKA (reference sequence). The CDR3 loop spans 14 amino acids. The V segment lost 2 bases and the J segment 2 bases; nucleotides outside the gene matches: 2. CDR3 loop: CSARNSGAYNEQFF. Here the CDR3 DNA reads TGCAGTGCTAGAAATAGCGGGGCCTACAATGAGCAGTTCTTC.

This clonotype was seen many times. The rearrangement joins TRBV20-1 to TRBJ2-3; TRBD1 or TRBD2 may be the D gene (5 bases each). The CDR3 length is 15 residues. Germline lookup yields CDR1 DFQATT and CDR2 SNEGSKA (reference sequence). V lost 2 bases, J lost 5 bases, and 17 bases lay in between. DNA for the CDR3: TGCAGTGCTAGACCAGATGGGGGATTGTTAGATACGCAGTATTTT. Encoded protein: CSARPDGGLLDTQYF.

This clonotype was counted many times. V gene TRBV27 combines with J gene TRBJ2-5; 9 nucleotides agree with TRBD1. This CDR3 has 15 residues. V dropped 5 bases and J dropped 3; count of bases not matched to a gene: 7. Germline V gene data show CDR1 as MNHEY and CDR2 as SMNVEV (reference sequence). Here the CDR3 reads CASSPPRDREETQYF. As DNA, the CDR3 is TGTGCCAGCAGTCCTCCGCGGGACAGGGAAGAGACCCAGTACTTC.

This clonotype turned up a few times. This may arise from a read error, as a much more abundant clone is one base away. V gene TRBV6-1 combines with J gene TRBJ1-5, with D possibly TRBD1 on 6 matching bases. The germline V gene has CDR1 MNHNS and CDR2 SASEGT. This CDR3 has 16 amino acids. Trimming removed 5 bases from V and 2 bases from J, with 16 bases in between. The DNA of the CDR3 is TGTGCCAGCAGTCTTAGACAGCCAGGGGGCAATCAGCCCCAGCATTTT. Residues: CASSLRQPGGNQPQHF.

There are many counts of this clonotype. This chain connects TRBV7-8 to TRBJ2-5, with 7 bases matching TRBD1. V was clipped by 5 bases and J by 5 bases; unmatched bases: 8. The CDR3 is made up of 14 amino acids. Germline CDR1 is SGHVS and CDR2 is FQNEAQ. The CDR3, as DNA: TGTGCCAGCAGCCTCAGACAGGGCGAGGAGACCCAGTACTTC. Protein product: CASSLRQGEETQYF.

This clonotype was recorded a few times. This sequence joins TRBV6-1 and TRBJ2-5; TRBD1 might be the D (6 bases). CDR3 length: 14 amino acids. The V end lost 6 bases, the J end lost 1 base, and 12 bases lay between the germline ends. CDR1 and CDR2 (germline): MNHNS, SASEGT. CDR3 sequence reads: CASRPGHSQETQYF. CDR3 nucleotides: TGTGCCAGCAGACCGGGACACAGCCAAGAGACCCAGTACTTC.

This chain connects TRBV20-1 to TRBJ2-5; no firm D call. Germline CDR1 reads DFQATT; CDR2 reads SNEGSKA (reference sequence). Trimming took off 4 bases at V and 1 base at J, with 10 bases between the two ends. The CDR3 covers 13 residues. DNA for the CDR3: TGCAGTGCTAAGTCTTGGGGCCAAGAGACCCAGTACTTC. Protein: CSAKSWGQETQYF.

The rearrangement links TRBV12-3 or TRBV12-4 to TRBJ2-1; TRBD2 matches 11 bases. With 0 bases clipped from V and 6 bases from J, the junction kept 4 bases outside the gene matches. This CDR3 is 16 amino acids long. CDR3 amino acids: CASSLAGTSGPNEQFF. The DNA for the CDR3 is TGTGCCAGCAGTTTAGCCGGGACTAGCGGACCCAATGAGCAGTTCTTC.

This clonotype was counted many times. The chain is built from TRBV11-2 and TRBJ1-3, with D hard to call. Germline assignment: CDR1 SGHAT and CDR2 FQNNGV. This CDR3 contains 16 residues. Deletions cut 1 base from V and 0 bases from J, with 10 bases between. CDR3 region: CASSLGQRNSGNTIYF. The CDR3 DNA reads TGTGCCAGCAGCTTAGGGCAGCGGAACTCTGGAAACACCATATATTTT.

Details on this clonotype: Likely a read error: the CDR3 ends without its conserved phenylalanine or tryptophan. The chain has TRBV6-2 or TRBV6-3 and TRBJ1-2, with TRBD1 as a possible D gene (6 bases). CDR3 size: 18 residues. CDR1 and CDR2 (germline): MNHEY, SVGEGT. V was pared by 5 bases and J by 2 bases, with 24 bases between. The CDR3: CASSVARSLQGNNYGYTS. The CDR3 DNA follows: TGTGCCAGCAGTGTAGCTCGAAGCTTACAGGGAAACAACTATGGCTACACCTCC.

This clonotype has a single count. Given a much more abundant clone one base away, this may be a read error. The chain recombines TRBV10-2 with TRBJ2-5; 11 bases align to TRBD2. The CDR3 contains 13 residues. V was clipped by 11 bases and J by 5 bases; unmatched bases: 7. CDR1 WSHSY and CDR2 SAAADI come from the germline V gene. CDR3 bases: TGCGCCTCACATAGCGGGAGGGGCGAGACCCAGTACTTC. Amino acid sequence: CASHSGRGETQYF.

The rearrangement joins TRBV5-1 to TRBJ2-5; 10 bases map to TRBD1. Germline V gene data show CDR1 as SGHRS and CDR2 as YFSETQ. V lost 4 bases to trimming and J lost 2 bases; unmatched junction nucleotides: 5. The CDR3 runs to 15 residues. The CDR3 sequence is CASSGRDRGQETQYF. CDR3 nucleotide sequence: TGCGCCAGCAGCGGGAGGGACAGGGGACAAGAGACCCAGTACTTC.

This clonotype was recorded many times. This rearrangement joins TRBV5-1 to TRBJ2-1; TRBD2 aligns across 10 bases. Germline CDR1 is SGHRS and CDR2 is YFSETQ. The CDR3 runs to 16 residues. Trimming took 1 base from V and 0 from J; bases not matched to a gene: 1. CDR3: CASSLSSGSSYNEQFF. In DNA form, the CDR3 reads TGCGCCAGCAGCTTGTCTAGCGGGAGCTCCTACAATGAGCAGTTCTTC. The full variable domain, its missing parts supplied by reference TRBV5-1 and TRBJ2-1, is KAGVTQTPRYLIKTRGQQVTLSCSPISGHRSVSWYQQTPGQGLQFLFEYFSETQRNKGNFPGRFSGRQFSNSRSEMNVSTLELGDSALYLCASSLSSGSSYNEQFFGPGTRLTVL.

This clonotype was counted ten times or more. The chain recombines TRBV27 with TRBJ2-7, with 9 bases that match TRBD2. CDR1 is MNHEY, CDR2 SMNVEV, per germline (reference sequence). J gave up 7 bases and V 2 bases, and 6 bases lay outside the gene matches. The CDR3 extends over 14 amino acids. The CDR3 sequence: CASSLGTSSSEQYF. CDR3 bases: TGTGCCAGCAGTTTAGGGACTAGCTCGAGTGAGCAGTACTTC.

The genes are TRBV18 and TRBJ2-7; 8 nucleotides align to TRBD2. After removal of 3 bases from V and 4 bases from J, the junction contained 5 bases not matched to a gene. This CDR3 has 14 residues. CDR1 is KGHSH, CDR2 LQKENI, per germline. The CDR3 protein is CASSPVGRAYEQYF. The CDR3 coding sequence is TGTGCCAGCTCACCGGTCGGGAGGGCGTACGAGCAGTACTTC.

With regard to this clonotype: A much more abundant neighbour one base away suggests this may be a read error. J is TRBJ2-7 and V is TRBV7-2, with D perhaps TRBD2 (5 bases). The DNA matches TRBJ2-1 better at its end, which makes the J call doubtful. Germline CDR1 and CDR2: SGHTA and FQGNSA. The CDR3 extends over 15 amino acids. CDR3 sequence reads: CASSLAGVPSYEQFF. The CDR3 DNA follows: TGTGCCAGCAGCTTAGCGGGAGTTCCGAGCTACGAGCAGTTCTTC.

Turning to this clonotype: This may be a read error, as it is one base from a much larger clone. The rearrangement uses TRBV18 and TRBJ2-5, with D possibly matching TRBD1 (5 bases). V was clipped by 4 bases and J by 7 bases, with 22 bases between them. The CDR3 extends over 16 amino acids. Germline V gene lookup returns CDR1 KGHSH and CDR2 LQKENI. The CDR3, as DNA: TGTGCCAGCTCACGTAACAGGCAGGCGGCTAAAGGGACCCAGTACTTC. It is translated as CASSRNRQAAKGTQYF.

Only a few counts were recorded for this clonotype. CDR3 loop: CSAPRPITQYF. CDR3 nucleotides: TGCAGTGCTCCCCGTCCTATCACCCAGTACTTC. The V call is TRBV20-1, the J call TRBJ2-5; D is uncertain. The length of the CDR3 is 11 residues. Trimming shortened V by 5 bases and J by 8 bases, and 12 bases separated the two germline ends. Germline CDR1 and CDR2: DFQATT and SNEGSKA (reference sequence).

This clonotype showed up just a few times. This CDR3 reads CATQGGQASTEQYF. CDR3 bases: TGTGCCACGCAGGGGGGACAGGCCTCCACCGAGCAGTACTTC. The V gene is TRBV10-3, the J gene TRBJ2-7; 8 bases map to TRBD1. The CDR3 spans 14 residues. Germline lookup yields CDR1 ENHRY and CDR2 SYGVKD. The V segment lost 10 bases and the J segment 6 bases; nucleotides outside the gene matches: 14.

At least ten counts were recorded for this clonotype. This chain joins TRBV7-9 and TRBJ1-2; 7 positions agree with TRBD1. The V segment lost 5 bases and the J segment 4 bases; nucleotides outside the gene matches: 4. This CDR3 has 13 amino acids. The V gene's germline CDR1 is SEHNR and CDR2 FQNEAQ (reference sequence). CDR3: CASSRTGVYGYTF. In nucleotides, the CDR3 is TGTGCCAGCAGCCGGACAGGCGTCTATGGCTACACCTTC.

As to this clonotype: A much larger clonotype is one base distant, so this may be a read error. This chain joins TRBV7-2 and TRBJ2-3; a possible D gene is TRBD2 (5 bases). The CDR3 spans 14 residues. Germline V gene sequence: CDR1 SGHTA, CDR2 FQGNSA. CDR3 protein: CAGSTGLGTDTQYF. The CDR3 DNA reads as TGTGCCGGCAGCACCGGACTGGGCACAGATACGCAGTATTTT.

This clonotype was counted ten times or more. V and J are TRBV3-1 and TRBJ2-3; D unresolved. V dropped 1 base and J dropped 5 bases, with 13 bases sitting between them. Germline CDR1 LGHDT, CDR2 YNNKEL (reference sequence). The CDR3 consists of 15 residues. The CDR3 coding sequence is TGTGCCAGCAGCCAAGGACCGGAGAGTGGAGATACGCAGTATTTT. As protein: CASSQGPESGDTQYF.

This clonotype was found many times. The chain couples TRBV2 to TRBJ2-1; the match to TRBD1 covers 8 bases. V gave up 7 bases and J gave up 12 bases; unmatched junction bases: 14. This CDR3 comprises 14 residues. CDR1 and CDR2 (germline): SNHLY, FYNNEI. The CDR3 DNA follows: TGTGCCAGCAAGGCCTCAGGAACCGGGACAGGGCAGTTCTTC. Its translation is CASKASGTGTGQFF.